This TCR beta chain emerged from a study of OX40 agonist ivuxolimab in advanced cancers. Germline CDR1 and CDR2: LNHDA and SQIVND (reference sequence). V was cut by 5 bases and J by 7 bases, with 18 bases left in between. The CDR3 spans 15 residues. This clone showed up just once. The protocol was immunoSEQ multiplex PCR, while the TCRdb copy is restricted to in-frame clones and leaves out a portion. Counted here are 70,000 or so clones, 85% to 90% occurring once; the ten biggest clones make up about 2.1%. Sample: CD4+ or CD8+ T cells sorted from blood, taken in a trial of the OX40 agonist ivuxolimab. The V and J genes are TRBV19 and TRBJ1-5; no clear D. The TCR sequence derives from an adult with an advanced solid tumor such as melanoma, head and neck, liver or kidney cancer. CDR3 protein: CASSVTQLTGQPQHF. DNA of the CDR3: TGTGCCAGTAGTGTTACGCAGTTGACTGGGCAGCCCCAGCATTTT.